Listed below are T cell receptor beta chains from one sample, sequenced in a study of T cell clones after liver transplantation. Libraries were prepared by immunoSEQ multiplex PCR; TCRdb keeps only in-frame clonotypes and omits some of them. The data hold 70,000 to 85,000 clones, with about four fifths observed a single time. This material consisted of CD4+ T cells from blood, taken before liver transplant. Receptor source: a human donor who received a liver transplant. The CDR3 runs from the conserved cysteine through the conserved F or W. The order of the fields is J gene, clone size, D gene, V gene, CDR3 DNA, CDR3 protein. A D gene is named only where the DNA matches it firmly. The size of a clone is reported for some rows only, either as once, few or many, or as a class for expanded clones.

TRBJ2-7 . . TRBV10-2 TGCGCCAGCGCGAGGCTTCAGAGTTCCTACGAGCAGTACTTC CASARLQSSYEQYF
TRBJ2-3 . . TRBV4-3 TGCGCCAGCAGCCAAGATTGGGAGCGGTTTACGCAGTATTTT CASSQDWERFTQYF
TRBJ2-1 . TRBD2 TRBV7-6 TGTGCCAGCAGCCCTTCAGGGCTAGCGGGAGGCTACAATGAGCAGTTCTTC CASSPSGLAGGYNEQFF
TRBJ2-3 . TRBD2 TRBV9 TGTGCCAGCAGCGTAGGCGGGACTAGCGCAGATACGCAGTATTTT CASSVGGTSADTQYF
TRBJ2-7 . . TRBV28 TGTGCCAGCAGTTTTCGGGGTCTGGGTTACCGGACGGACGAGCAGTACTTC CASSFRGLGYRTDEQYF
TRBJ1-3 . TRBD1 TRBV28 TGTGCCAGCAGTTTCCGGACAGGGGGCTATATTGGAAACACCATATATTTT CASSFRTGGYIGNTIYF
TRBJ2-7 . TRBD1 TRBV10-3 TGTGCCATCAGTGCCCGGGACAGGGGCTACGAGCAGTACTTC CAISARDRGYEQYF
TRBJ2-7 . . TRBV5-4 TGTGCCAGCAGCCCCCAAATAGGGACGGGAAACTACGAGCAGTACTTC CASSPQIGTGNYEQYF
TRBJ2-5 . TRBD2 TRBV5-1 TGCGCCAGCAGCGCGGGACTAGCGGAAGAGACCCAGTACTTC CASSAGLAEETQYF
TRBJ1-1 . . TRBV28 TGTGCCAGCACGAAGAACACTGAAGCTTTCTTT CASTKNTEAFF
TRBJ2-7 few TRBD1 TRBV15 TGTGCCACCAGCAGGGACACAGGGGGACGGGAGCAGTACTTC CATSRDTGGREQYF
TRBJ1-1 few TRBD1 TRBV15 TGTGCCACCAGCTTACAGGGGACGGGATACACTGAAGCTTTCTTT CATSLQGTGYTEAFF
TRBJ1-4 . . TRBV15 TGTGCCACCAGCAGGGTTCAAGAAAAACTGTTTTTT CATSRVQEKLFF
TRBJ2-3 once . TRBV7-9 TGTGCCAGCAGCTTAAGGGGGACGAGGACAGATACGCAGTATTTT CASSLRGTRTDTQYF
TRBJ2-4 few TRBD2 TRBV7-2 TGTGCCAGCAGCTTCCCTAGCGGTATTCAGTACTTC CASSFPSGIQYF
TRBJ2-1 few . TRBV19 TGTGCCAGTAGTTTCCCAGAGGGGCGGCCGAGCTCCTACAATGAGCAGTTCTTC CASSFPEGRPSSYNEQFF
TRBJ2-7 few TRBD1 TRBV10-2 TGCGCCAGCACCGCCGGGACAGGGGTTAACGAGCAGTACTTC CASTAGTGVNEQYF
TRBJ1-1 . . TRBV5-1 TGCGCCAGCAGCTTGTCGAGGGCAGGGTCATCATTGGCTTTCTTT CASSLSRAGSSLAFF
TRBJ1-2 . TRBD1 TRBV7-2 TGTGCCAGCAGCTTAGAGGGCAGGGGGATGAATGGCTACACCTTC CASSLEGRGMNGYTF
TRBJ1-1 few . TRBV28 TGTGCCAGCAGGTTTTGGGGGACTGAAGCTTTCTTT CASRFWGTEAFF
TRBJ1-1 once TRBD1 TRBV2 TGTGCCAGCACCAGGGGGCTGAACACTGAAGCTTTCTTT CASTRGLNTEAFF
TRBJ2-2 . TRBD2 TRBV28 TGTGCCAGCAGTTTGGGAGGCGCGGGAGGGCCCGGGGAGCTGTTTTTT CASSLGGAGGPGELFF
TRBJ1-1 . TRBD1 TRBV10-3 TGTGCCATCAGACAAGGACAGGGTGAAGCTTTCTTT CAIRQGQGEAFF